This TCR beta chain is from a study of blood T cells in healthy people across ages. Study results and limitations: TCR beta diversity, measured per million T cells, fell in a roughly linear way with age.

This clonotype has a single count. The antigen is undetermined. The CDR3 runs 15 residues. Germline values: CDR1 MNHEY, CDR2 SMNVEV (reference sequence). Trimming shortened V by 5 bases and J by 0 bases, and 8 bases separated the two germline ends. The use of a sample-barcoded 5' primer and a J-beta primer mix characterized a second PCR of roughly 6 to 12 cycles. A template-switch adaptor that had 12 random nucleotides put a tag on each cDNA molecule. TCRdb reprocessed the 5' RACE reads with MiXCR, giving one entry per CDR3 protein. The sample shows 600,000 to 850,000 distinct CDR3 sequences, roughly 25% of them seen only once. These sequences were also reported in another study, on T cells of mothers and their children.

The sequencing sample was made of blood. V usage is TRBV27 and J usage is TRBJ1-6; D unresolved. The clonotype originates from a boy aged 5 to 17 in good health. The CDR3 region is CASSVISSYNSPLHF. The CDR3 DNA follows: TGTGCCAGCAGTGTCATAAGCTCCTATAATTCACCCCTCCACTTT.